The rows below give T cell receptor beta chains drawn from one sample of a study of cytomegalovirus exposure and HLA in healthy donors. Method: immunoSEQ multiplex PCR; TCRdb's copy keeps in-frame clones and lacks some. This sample lists 60,000 to 90,000 clones; its ten largest clones have 5%. Material: PBMCs. These receptors came from a woman between 40 and 50 years old in good health and CMV-seropositive. The CDR3 runs from the conserved cysteine through the conserved F or W. The order of the fields is J gene, V gene, D gene, clone size, CDR3 DNA, CDR3 protein. A D gene is named only where the DNA matches it firmly. Size values are once, few and many counts, or a class for expanded clones, and some rows have none.

TRBJ1-1	TRBV6-1	NA	NA	TGTGCCAGCAGTGCGATCAGGGGAGCGACTGAAGCTTTCTTT	CASSAIRGATEAFF
TRBJ1-6	TRBV9	NA	NA	TGTGCCAGCAGCGTAGGGGAGACTCCAAATTCACCCCTCCACTTT	CASSVGETPNSPLHF
TRBJ1-1	TRBV19	NA	NA	TGTGCCAGTAGTATAGGGCGGGGCCGGAACACTGAAGCTTTCTTT	CASSIGRGRNTEAFF
TRBJ2-5	TRBV7-2	TRBD2	NA	TGTGCCAGCAGCTTACTTAAGTCTAGCGGGGGGGGAGGGGCCCAGTACTTC	CASSLLKSSGGGGAQYF
TRBJ2-1	TRBV6-1	TRBD2	NA	TGTGCCAGCAGTGAAGACGGGGGGGCCTACAATGAGCAGTTCTTC	CASSEDGGAYNEQFF
TRBJ2-3	TRBV15	TRBD2	NA	TGTGCCACCAGCAGAGGAGATGGCGGGGGGCCCATCAGCACAGATACGCAGTATTTT	CATSRGDGGGPISTDTQYF
TRBJ1-5	TRBV10-2	NA	NA	TGCGCCAGCAGTTTGACAGTGGATCAGCCCCAGCATTTT	CASSLTVDQPQHF
TRBJ2-7	TRBV5-1	TRBD1	NA	TGCGCCAGCAGCTTGGAACCCCAGGGGGCTTCCTACGAGCAGTACTTC	CASSLEPQGASYEQYF
TRBJ1-4	TRBV5-6	NA	NA	TGTGCCAGCAGCCTGGCCCGGTCTAATGAAAAACTGTTTTTT	CASSLARSNEKLFF
TRBJ1-2	TRBV6-4	TRBD1	NA	TGTGCCAGCAGCGTTGTACAGGGGGATACCTATGGCTACACCTTC	CASSVVQGDTYGYTF
TRBJ1-6	TRBV5-1	TRBD1	NA	TGCGCCAGCAGCCTAGGGGACAGGGGCGGTGATTCACCCCTCCACTTT	CASSLGDRGGDSPLHF
TRBJ1-1	TRBV9	NA	NA	TGTGCCAGCAGCGCCAGTTCCATGAACACTGAAGCTTTCTTT	CASSASSMNTEAFF
TRBJ2-1	TRBV6-1	NA	NA	TGTGCCAGCACCCCGCCTGCCCGCGATGAGCAGTTCTTC	CASTPPARDEQFF
TRBJ2-7	TRBV15	NA	NA	TGTGCCACCAGCAGGGTATTTCGGCAGGGGTACGAGCAGTACTTC	CATSRVFRQGYEQYF
TRBJ2-2	TRBV9	NA	NA	TGTGCCAGCAGCGTTAGAACCGGGGAGCTGTTTTTT	CASSVRTGELFF
TRBJ2-7	TRBV7-9	NA	NA	TGTGCCAGCAGCTTTCCGGTCCCTGGTTTGAAAAACGAGCAGTACTTC	CASSFPVPGLKNEQYF
TRBJ1-2	TRBV12-5	TRBD1	NA	TGTGCTAGTGGTTCCCCCTCGGACAGGGAGAGGATCTATGGCTACACCTTC	CASGSPSDRERIYGYTF
TRBJ2-5	TRBV7-9	TRBD1	NA	TGTGCCAGCAGCTCGACAGGGAAGGCCGTCCAAGAGACCCAGTACTTC	CASSSTGKAVQETQYF
TRBJ1-4	TRBV9	NA	NA	TGTGCCAGCAGCCTCGACAGAACTAATGAAAAACTGTTTTTT	CASSLDRTNEKLFF
TRBJ2-3	TRBV28	NA	NA	TGTGCCAGCAGTTTAACGCGGCCAGGAGGGCAAGGCTCGCGGGGCACAGATACGCAGTATTTT	CASSLTRPGGQGSRGTDTQYF
TRBJ2-6	TRBV19	NA	NA	TGTGCCAGTAGTATTGTTTCGCGAGGCGCTGGGGCCAACGTCCTGACTTTC	CASSIVSRGAGANVLTF
TRBJ1-1	TRBV5-4	NA	NA	TGTGCCAGCAGCTTGGACGGACATGGCAACACTGAAGCTTTCTTT	CASSLDGHGNTEAFF
TRBJ1-4	TRBV4-3	TRBD1	medium-sized	TGCGCCAGCAGCCAGAACTCCGGGACAGGGAATGAAAAACTGTTTTTT	CASSQNSGTGNEKLFF
TRBJ1-1	TRBV7-9	NA	NA	TGTGCCAGCACCCGCGGGGGTAGGACTGAAGCTTTCTTT	CASTRGGRTEAFF
TRBJ1-2	TRBV11-2	NA	NA	TGTGCCAGCAGCTTAGAAGGAGGAATATTAGTCAACTATGGCTACACCTTC	CASSLEGGILVNYGYTF
TRBJ2-1	TRBV7-2	TRBD2	NA	TGTGCCAGCAGCTCCGTAGGAGCGGGGGGTTCCTACAATGAGCAGTTCTTC	CASSSVGAGGSYNEQFF
TRBJ2-3	TRBV7-6	TRBD2	NA	TGTGCCAGCAGCTTAGTAGCGGGGGGCACAGATACGCAGTATTTT	CASSLVAGGTDTQYF
TRBJ1-1	TRBV6-6	NA	NA	TGTGCCAGCAGTCGGGTCTCCACTGAAGCTTTCTTT	CASSRVSTEAFF
TRBJ2-4	TRBV28	TRBD1	NA	TGTGCCAGCAGTCCACGGACAGGGAAGAATGGAAACATTCAGTACTTC	CASSPRTGKNGNIQYF
TRBJ2-7	TRBV10-3	TRBD1	NA	TGTGCCATCAGGGGGACAGGGGAGGACTACGAGCAGTACTTC	CAIRGTGEDYEQYF
TRBJ2-2	TRBV5-1	TRBD2	NA	TGCGCCAGCAGCTTTGAGGCGGGAGTTCCCGGGGAGCTGTTTTTT	CASSFEAGVPGELFF
TRBJ1-5	TRBV2	TRBD1	NA	TGTGCCAGCAGGCAGGACAGGAGCAATCAGCCCCAGCATTTT	CASRQDRSNQPQHF